This TCR beta chain was recorded in a study of T-cell memory formation after mild COVID-19. TCRdb processed the 5' RACE reads anew with MiXCR; each CDR3 protein has one entry. The sample has around 320,000 distinct CDR3 sequences; 14% are singletons. This clonotype came up many times. The antigen is undetermined. The V end lost 2 bases, the J end lost 5 bases, and 12 bases lay between the germline ends. This CDR3 contains 14 residues. Germline V gene sequence: CDR1 MNHEY, CDR2 SVGAGI. Findings and limits, study-wide: Among clones peaking at day 37 in the second wave, SARS-CoV-2 specificity remained unconfirmed. The appearance of some responding clones in pre-infection memory suggested that cross-reactive memory joined.

The chain couples TRBV6-5 to TRBJ2-5; D assignment may be TRBD1 or TRBD2 (6 bases each). The sequence was collected from a man aged 18 to 29 who had mild COVID-19 (a few samples of this study predate the infection). Cell type and time point are not known. Sequencing used PBMCs or a T cell subset sorted from them (not recorded which). This CDR3 is CASSYGGLRETQYF. The CDR3 nucleotides read TGTGCCAGCAGTTACGGGGGGCTTCGGGAGACCCAGTACTTC.